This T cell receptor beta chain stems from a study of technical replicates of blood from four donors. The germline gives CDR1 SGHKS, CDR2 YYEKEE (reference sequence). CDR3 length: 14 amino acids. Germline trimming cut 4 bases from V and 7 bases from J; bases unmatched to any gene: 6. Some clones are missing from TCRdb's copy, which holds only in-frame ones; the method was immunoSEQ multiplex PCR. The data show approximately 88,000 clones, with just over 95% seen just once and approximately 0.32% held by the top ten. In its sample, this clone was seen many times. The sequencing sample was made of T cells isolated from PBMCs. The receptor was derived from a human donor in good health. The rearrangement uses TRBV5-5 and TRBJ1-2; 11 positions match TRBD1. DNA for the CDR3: TGTGCCAGCAGCCAGGACAGGGGGCGAGGTGGCTACACCTTC. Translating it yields CASSQDRGRGGYTF.